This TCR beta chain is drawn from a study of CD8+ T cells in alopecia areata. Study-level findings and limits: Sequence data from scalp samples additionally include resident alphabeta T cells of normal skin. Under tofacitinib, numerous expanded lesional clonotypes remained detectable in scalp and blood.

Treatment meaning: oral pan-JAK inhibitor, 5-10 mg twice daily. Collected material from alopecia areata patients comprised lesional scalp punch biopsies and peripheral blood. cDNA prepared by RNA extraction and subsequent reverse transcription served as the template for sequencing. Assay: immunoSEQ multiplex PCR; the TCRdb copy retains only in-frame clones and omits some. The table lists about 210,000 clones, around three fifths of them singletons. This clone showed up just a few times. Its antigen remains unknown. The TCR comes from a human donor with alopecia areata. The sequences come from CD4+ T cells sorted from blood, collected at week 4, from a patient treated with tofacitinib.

The DNA of the CDR3 is TGCGCCAGCAGCCAAGGAGAGGGGGCCAACTATGGCTACACCTTC. It codes for CASSQGEGANYGYTF. The rearrangement links TRBV4-3 to TRBJ1-2, with 7 bases matching TRBD1. Trimming took 1 base from V and 2 from J; bases not matched to a gene: 4. Germline values: CDR1 LGHNA, CDR2 YSLEER. The CDR3 has 15 residues.